This TCR beta chain emerged from a study of T cells after yellow fever vaccination. Whole-study context: Researchers used SMART-Seq v4 Ultra Low Input to prepare fractions that had low cell numbers. Broader study findings: Although the secondary response was weaker, it peaked faster, at day 5 versus 15. After the booster, around 95% of CD4 and approximately 87% of CD8 primary-response clones were re-detected. Contamination by abundant bulk-population clonotypes could be present in FACS-sorted repertoires.

TCRdb reprocessed the 5' RACE reads with MiXCR, giving one entry per CDR3 protein. This table holds 230,000 or so distinct CDR3 sequences, more than 3.5% found once. This clonotype was counted at least ten times. Its antigen is undetermined. The clonotype was recovered from a man in his late teens or twenties who received the YFV17D yellow fever vaccine. The source material was PBMCs, sampled 15 days after the yellow fever booster vaccination.

CDR3 bases: TGTGCCAGCAGTTTAGGCAGGGGATCAGATCAGCCCCAGCATTTT. Translating it yields CASSLGRGSDQPQHF. The chain uses TRBV27 and TRBJ1-5; perhaps TRBD1 as D (6 bases). CDR1 MNHEY and CDR2 SMNVEV come from the germline V gene (reference sequence). The CDR3 loop spans 15 amino acids. The V gene lost 2 bases and the J gene lost 5 bases, with 13 bases spanning the gap.